One sample yielded the 14 T cell receptor beta chains listed below, sequenced in a study of CXCR3-negative and CXCR3-positive naive CD8 T cells. The libraries of TRB cDNA were constructed through 5' RACE using UMI labels. TCRdb derives one entry per CDR3 protein from the 5' RACE reads, leaving out DNA. In all, the sample yields approximately 100,000 distinct CDR3 sequences. Sequencing was done on a sample of naive CXCR3- CD8+ T cells from blood. Subset here: CD45RO-CCR7+CD27+CD95- naive CD8+ T cells lacking CXCR3 (TNR3-). Receptors originate from a human donor in good health. Some clones in this sample may be carry-over from other donors' samples.

The chain links TRBV18 to TRBJ2-7; without DNA, the TCRdb call of TRBD1 cannot be checked. This CDR3 is 15 amino acids long. Germline loops: CDR1 KGHSH, CDR2 LQKENI. The CDR3 loop reads CASSPKDRPPYEQYF.

The chain carries TRBV19 and TRBJ2-1; TCRdb's D call of TRBD2 is untestable without DNA. The CDR3 loop spans 15 amino acids. Germline-derived CDR1 and CDR2 are LNHDA and SQIVND (reference sequence). The CDR3 here is CASCLSGTSGNEQFF.

This chain joins TRBV9 and TRBJ1-1. Germline V gene sequence: CDR1 SGDLS, CDR2 YYNGEE. The CDR3 covers 15 residues. CDR3 protein: CASSRVGTENTEAFF.

The chain is built from TRBV20-1 and TRBJ2-7. In germline, CDR1 is DFQATT, CDR2 SNEGSKA (reference sequence). The CDR3 is 15 residues long. CDR3 loop: CSARGIQRSSYEQYF.

V and J are TRBV4-3 and TRBJ2-6; TCRdb calls TRBD1, which cannot be checked without DNA. The CDR3 length is 16 residues. Germline CDR1 is LGHNA and CDR2 is YSLEER. CDR3 residues: CASSQQRGSGANVLTF.

The J gene is TRBJ2-5, the V gene TRBV7-9; TCRdb's D call, TRBD2, is unchecked because there is no DNA. This CDR3 contains 16 residues. Germline V gene sequence: CDR1 SEHNR, CDR2 FQNEAQ (reference sequence). The CDR3 sequence is CASSYGLAGFQETQYF.

The chain uses TRBV2 and TRBJ1-1; TCRdb outputs TRBD1, but without DNA this stays unchecked. From germline, CDR1 is SNHLY and CDR2 FYNNEI. The CDR3 has 14 residues. CDR3 loop: CASSGVYGTGWAFF.

The chain joins TRBV7-6 to TRBJ2-7; lacking DNA, the TRBD2 call made by TCRdb goes unchecked. The CDR3 is 15 residues long. CDR1 is SGHVS, CDR2 FNYEAQ, per germline. This chain's CDR3 is CASSLGAGATYEQYF.

The V call is TRBV29-1, the J call TRBJ2-7. The germline V gene encodes CDR1 SQVTM and CDR2 ANQGSEA. There are 11 residues in the CDR3. CDR3 region: CSVRQTYEQYF.

The V gene is TRBV4-1, the J gene TRBJ2-1; the TRBD1 assignment by TCRdb is unverifiable without DNA. The germline gives CDR1 MGHRA, CDR2 YSYEKL. This CDR3 is built from 12 residues. This chain's CDR3 is CASSHPGAEQFF.

The chain couples TRBV7-8 to TRBJ2-3; TCRdb's assignment of TRBD1 cannot be checked, as there is no DNA. Per the germline V gene, CDR1 is SGHVS and CDR2 is FQNEAQ. The CDR3 runs to 15 residues. CDR3 loop: CASSYRVLSTDTQYF.

The chain joins TRBV7-9 to TRBJ2-2; TCRdb picks TRBD1, but there is no DNA to check that call. The CDR3 is made up of 11 amino acids. CDR1 SEHNR and CDR2 FQNEAQ come from the germline V gene (reference sequence). CDR3 protein: CASSPGEELFF.

The chain recombines TRBV10-3 with TRBJ2-1; TCRdb's D gene call, TRBD2, goes unchecked for lack of DNA. Germline CDR1 ENHRY, CDR2 SYGVKD. The length of the CDR3 is 16 residues. CDR3: CAISEVAGRIYNEQFF.

V and J are TRBV7-9 and TRBJ2-1; with no DNA, the TCRdb D assignment of TRBD1 cannot be verified. The CDR3 length is 16 residues. Germline CDR1 and CDR2: SEHNR and FQNEAQ (reference sequence). CDR3 in amino acids: CASSHAGAPFYNEQFF.